The rows below give T cell receptor beta chains drawn from one sample of a study of T cell responses to AZD1222 COVID-19 vaccine. Measured with immunoSEQ multiplex PCR; TCRdb has only the in-frame clones, and not every one. Among 130,000 to 150,000 clones listed, about 91% were seen once. Material: peripheral blood, obtained on day 0 of AZD1222 vaccination. These receptor sequences come from an adult in good health. The CDR3 runs from the conserved cysteine through the conserved F or W. The order of the fields is CDR3 DNA, CDR3 protein, D gene, J gene, V gene, clone size. The D gene is left open where the match is weak. Clone size is not always given. Where it is, it says once, few, many or a class for expanded clones.

CDR3nt: TGTGCCACCAAGGGGGCTAGCACAGATACGCAGTATTTT; CDR3aa: CATKGASTDTQYF; d_gene: TRBD1; j_gene: TRBJ2-3; v_gene: TRBV28; abundance: -
CDR3nt: TGTGCCAGCAGTTTTCCCTTCTACGAGCAGTACTTC; CDR3aa: CASSFPFYEQYF; d_gene: -; j_gene: TRBJ2-7; v_gene: TRBV6-2/TRBV6-3; abundance: -
CDR3nt: TGTGCCACCAGTGATTTCGGTAGCGGAGGTCCTCTTGGCACAGATACGCAGTATTTT; CDR3aa: CATSDFGSGGPLGTDTQYF; d_gene: -; j_gene: TRBJ2-3; v_gene: TRBV24-1; abundance: few
CDR3nt: TGTGCCACCAGTGATGCCGGGACAGCGATCACCGGGGAGCTGTTTTTT; CDR3aa: CATSDAGTAITGELFF; d_gene: TRBD1; j_gene: TRBJ2-2; v_gene: TRBV24-1; abundance: once
CDR3nt: TGTGCCAGCAGCTTAGCGCCCAGTTGGTACGAGCAGTACTTC; CDR3aa: CASSLAPSWYEQYF; d_gene: -; j_gene: TRBJ2-7; v_gene: TRBV7-8; abundance: -
CDR3nt: TGCGCCAGCAGGAAGAGGGGACAGGGGGCAGGAGAGACCCAGTACTTC; CDR3aa: CASRKRGQGAGETQYF; d_gene: TRBD1; j_gene: TRBJ2-5; v_gene: TRBV5-1; abundance: -
CDR3nt: TGTGCCAGCAACCCGACTAGTTCCGATGAGCAGTTCTTC; CDR3aa: CASNPTSSDEQFF; d_gene: -; j_gene: TRBJ2-1; v_gene: TRBV12-3/TRBV12-4; abundance: -
CDR3nt: TGTGCAAGTCGCTTAGGGGCGACCGAGAACACCGGGGAGCTGTTTTTT; CDR3aa: CASRLGATENTGELFF; d_gene: -; j_gene: TRBJ2-2; v_gene: TRBV12-2; abundance: -
CDR3nt: TGTGCCAGCAGCTTCCCTTGGGGAGTAGAGGAAAAACTGTTTTTT; CDR3aa: CASSFPWGVEEKLFF; d_gene: -; j_gene: TRBJ1-4; v_gene: TRBV5-5; abundance: -
CDR3nt: TGTGCCAGCAGCCATCCCCGCCCCGAAAAACTGTTTTTT; CDR3aa: CASSHPRPEKLFF; d_gene: -; j_gene: TRBJ1-4; v_gene: TRBV4-2; abundance: once
CDR3nt: TGTGCCAGCAGCCAAGAAATAGGCCTCGAGCAGTACTTC; CDR3aa: CASSQEIGLEQYF; d_gene: -; j_gene: TRBJ2-7; v_gene: TRBV14; abundance: -
CDR3nt: TGTGCCAGCAGCATGAATGACAGAGTGTATCAGCCCCAGCATTTT; CDR3aa: CASSMNDRVYQPQHF; d_gene: -; j_gene: TRBJ1-5; v_gene: TRBV9; abundance: -
CDR3nt: TGTGCCAGTGGGGTACAGCCCCAGCATTTT; CDR3aa: CASGVQPQHF; d_gene: -; j_gene: TRBJ1-5; v_gene: TRBV3-1/TRBV3-2; abundance: -
CDR3nt: TGTGCCAGCAGCTTCCCGGACAGCATCTATGGCTACACCTTC; CDR3aa: CASSFPDSIYGYTF; d_gene: -; j_gene: TRBJ1-2; v_gene: TRBV7-2; abundance: -
CDR3nt: TGTGCCACCAGCAGGGCTTACGCCGATACGCAGTATTTT; CDR3aa: CATSRAYADTQYF; d_gene: -; j_gene: TRBJ2-3; v_gene: TRBV15; abundance: once
CDR3nt: TGCGCCAGCAGCCCACGGACAGGGGACACAGATACGCAGTATTTT; CDR3aa: CASSPRTGDTDTQYF; d_gene: TRBD1; j_gene: TRBJ2-3; v_gene: TRBV5-1; abundance: -
CDR3nt: TGTGCCAGCAGCTCGACTACAGGGGGAAATTCACCCCTCCACTTT; CDR3aa: CASSSTTGGNSPLHF; d_gene: TRBD1; j_gene: TRBJ1-6; v_gene: TRBV7-2; abundance: -
CDR3nt: TGTGCCAGCTCTCTCACCCCCCCCTACGAGCAGTACTTC; CDR3aa: CASSLTPPYEQYF; d_gene: -; j_gene: TRBJ2-7; v_gene: TRBV7-9; abundance: -
CDR3nt: TGTGCCAGCAGCTTATATCCACTAGCGGGGGGCCCCACCGGGGAGCTGTTTTTT; CDR3aa: CASSLYPLAGGPTGELFF; d_gene: TRBD2; j_gene: TRBJ2-2; v_gene: TRBV7-3; abundance: -
CDR3nt: TGTGCCAGCCAGGTAGAGGACAGGGCCGGGAGCACTGAAGCTTTCTTT; CDR3aa: CASQVEDRAGSTEAFF; d_gene: TRBD1; j_gene: TRBJ1-1; v_gene: TRBV6-4; abundance: -
CDR3nt: TGTGCCACCAGTGATTTGCATGGGGGTCAGCTCAATGAGCAGTTCTTC; CDR3aa: CATSDLHGGQLNEQFF; d_gene: -; j_gene: TRBJ2-1; v_gene: TRBV24-1; abundance: -
CDR3nt: TGTGCCAGCAGCCCGACTAGCGGGGAGGCCGGGGAGCTGTTTTTT; CDR3aa: CASSPTSGEAGELFF; d_gene: TRBD2; j_gene: TRBJ2-2; v_gene: TRBV6-5; abundance: few
CDR3nt: TGTGCCAGCAGTTGGACGGGACAGCCCCAGCATTTT; CDR3aa: CASSWTGQPQHF; d_gene: -; j_gene: TRBJ1-5; v_gene: TRBV6-5; abundance: -
CDR3nt: TGTGCCACCAGCAGAGATTACTCGGGAGATACGCAGTATTTT; CDR3aa: CATSRDYSGDTQYF; d_gene: -; j_gene: TRBJ2-3; v_gene: TRBV15; abundance: -
CDR3nt: TGTGCCAGCAGCCAATCGAGGTCAGGGGCTGACACCGGGGAGCTGTTTTTT; CDR3aa: CASSQSRSGADTGELFF; d_gene: -; j_gene: TRBJ2-2; v_gene: TRBV16; abundance: -
CDR3nt: TGCGCCAGCAGTCAGGACAGAAATTCACCCCTCCACTTT; CDR3aa: CASSQDRNSPLHF; d_gene: -; j_gene: TRBJ1-6; v_gene: TRBV10-1; abundance: -
CDR3nt: TGTGCCAGCAGCCAAGAAGGGACCGGAAACACCATATATTTT; CDR3aa: CASSQEGTGNTIYF; d_gene: -; j_gene: TRBJ1-3; v_gene: TRBV3-1/TRBV3-2; abundance: -
CDR3nt: TGCGCCAGCAGCTTGGGAGCAACAGATGGCACTGAAGCTTTCTTT; CDR3aa: CASSLGATDGTEAFF; d_gene: -; j_gene: TRBJ1-1; v_gene: TRBV5-1; abundance: -
CDR3nt: TGTGCCAGCAGTTCCCGGGCCTCCCGGCAGCCCCAGCATTTT; CDR3aa: CASSSRASRQPQHF; d_gene: -; j_gene: TRBJ1-5; v_gene: TRBV2; abundance: -
CDR3nt: TGTGCCAGCAGCCCAAAAGGGGACAGTTCTTTCACCTTC; CDR3aa: CASSPKGDSSFTF; d_gene: TRBD1; j_gene: TRBJ1-2; v_gene: TRBV3-1/TRBV3-2; abundance: -
CDR3nt: TGTGCCAGCAGCCCCCGGGCCTCGGGTGAGCAGTACTTC; CDR3aa: CASSPRASGEQYF; d_gene: -; j_gene: TRBJ2-7; v_gene: TRBV7-2; abundance: -
CDR3nt: TGTGCCAGCGCCGGGGGGGTGTTAGCCTACGAGCAGTACTTC; CDR3aa: CASAGGVLAYEQYF; d_gene: TRBD2; j_gene: TRBJ2-7; v_gene: TRBV28; abundance: -
CDR3nt: TGTGCCAGCAGCCTACCGGGGGTTCTGGGAGATACGCAGTATTTT; CDR3aa: CASSLPGVLGDTQYF; d_gene: -; j_gene: TRBJ2-3; v_gene: TRBV3-1/TRBV3-2; abundance: -
CDR3nt: TGTGCCAGTAGTATAAGTGGGACAGCCTACAATGAGCAGTTCTTC; CDR3aa: CASSISGTAYNEQFF; d_gene: TRBD1; j_gene: TRBJ2-1; v_gene: TRBV19; abundance: -
CDR3nt: TGTGCCAGCAGCCTCCGCGGGGAGGGATATAATTCACCCCTCCACTTT; CDR3aa: CASSLRGEGYNSPLHF; d_gene: -; j_gene: TRBJ1-6; v_gene: TRBV9; abundance: -
CDR3nt: TGCGCCAGCAACGAGGGAGGGGGCGATCTGGGTCAGCCCCAGCATTTT; CDR3aa: CASNEGGGDLGQPQHF; d_gene: TRBD1; j_gene: TRBJ1-5; v_gene: TRBV10-2; abundance: -
CDR3nt: TGTGCCGGCGCCGCTAGCGGGGGCTACGAGCAGTACTTC; CDR3aa: CAGAASGGYEQYF; d_gene: TRBD2; j_gene: TRBJ2-7; v_gene: TRBV7-9; abundance: once
CDR3nt: TGTGCCAGCAGCTCCCGACAGGATAATGAAAAACTGTTTTTT; CDR3aa: CASSSRQDNEKLFF; d_gene: -; j_gene: TRBJ1-4; v_gene: TRBV9; abundance: -
CDR3nt: TGTGCCAGCAGCCAGTCGGGAATTGGGACTGAAGCTTTCTTT; CDR3aa: CASSQSGIGTEAFF; d_gene: -; j_gene: TRBJ1-1; v_gene: TRBV6-5; abundance: -
CDR3nt: TGTGCCAGCAGCGCCGGGGCCACTGGCCACTATGGCTACACCTTC; CDR3aa: CASSAGATGHYGYTF; d_gene: -; j_gene: TRBJ1-2; v_gene: TRBV9; abundance: -
CDR3nt: TGTGCAAGTCGCTTAGCGGGATCTAGCGGGGATTCCTACGAGCAGTACTTC; CDR3aa: CASRLAGSSGDSYEQYF; d_gene: -; j_gene: TRBJ2-7; v_gene: TRBV12-2; abundance: few
CDR3nt: TGTGCAGTCCAGGGGTTCTCAGATACGCAGTATTTT; CDR3aa: CAVQGFSDTQYF; d_gene: -; j_gene: TRBJ2-3; v_gene: TRBV28; abundance: once
CDR3nt: TGCGCCAGCAGCCAATTTCTAGCCCTCACCTACGAGCAGTACTTC; CDR3aa: CASSQFLALTYEQYF; d_gene: -; j_gene: TRBJ2-7; v_gene: TRBV4-1; abundance: -
CDR3nt: TGCGCCAGCAGCTCTTCGGACAGGGGGGCCTATGGCTACACCTTC; CDR3aa: CASSSSDRGAYGYTF; d_gene: TRBD1; j_gene: TRBJ1-2; v_gene: TRBV5-1; abundance: once
CDR3nt: TGTGCCAGCAGTTACCCTGGGAGTCACGAGCAGTACTTC; CDR3aa: CASSYPGSHEQYF; d_gene: -; j_gene: TRBJ2-7; v_gene: TRBV6-5; abundance: -
CDR3nt: TGTGCCAGCAACCTGGGGGTCATGAACACTGAAGCTTTCTTT; CDR3aa: CASNLGVMNTEAFF; d_gene: -; j_gene: TRBJ1-1; v_gene: TRBV7-2; abundance: -
CDR3nt: TGCGCCAGCAGCTTGGACAATACTCACACTGAAGCTTTCTTT; CDR3aa: CASSLDNTHTEAFF; d_gene: -; j_gene: TRBJ1-1; v_gene: TRBV5-1; abundance: once
CDR3nt: TGTGCCAGCAGCGTCCGGGCTACGTCCACCGGGGAGCTGTTTTTT; CDR3aa: CASSVRATSTGELFF; d_gene: -; j_gene: TRBJ2-2; v_gene: TRBV9; abundance: -
CDR3nt: TGTGCCGGAGGGAGGGGAGAGAACACTGAAGCTTTCTTT; CDR3aa: CAGGRGENTEAFF; d_gene: -; j_gene: TRBJ1-1; v_gene: TRBV2; abundance: -
CDR3nt: TGTGCCAGCAGCTTGGCCACGGGCTCCTACGAGCAGTACTTC; CDR3aa: CASSLATGSYEQYF; d_gene: -; j_gene: TRBJ2-7; v_gene: TRBV5-4; abundance: -
CDR3nt: TGCGCCAGCAGCCAAGAGTGGACAGCACAAGAGACCCAGTACTTC; CDR3aa: CASSQEWTAQETQYF; d_gene: -; j_gene: TRBJ2-5; v_gene: TRBV4-3; abundance: -
CDR3nt: TGTGCCAGCAGTTACTTACAGAAAAACCCCTACGAGCAGTACTTC; CDR3aa: CASSYLQKNPYEQYF; d_gene: -; j_gene: TRBJ2-7; v_gene: TRBV6-5; abundance: once
CDR3nt: TGCGCCAGCACGGGGACAGTGGCCACAGATACGCAGTATTTT; CDR3aa: CASTGTVATDTQYF; d_gene: TRBD1; j_gene: TRBJ2-3; v_gene: TRBV5-1; abundance: -
CDR3nt: TGCAGCGTTGAGGCCCGGACTAGCGGGGTGCGTAGGGGCGAGCAGTACTTC; CDR3aa: CSVEARTSGVRRGEQYF; d_gene: TRBD2; j_gene: TRBJ2-7; v_gene: TRBV29-1; abundance: -
CDR3nt: TGCGCCAGCAGCGGGAAACGGGACAGGGGGGATTATGGCTACACCTTC; CDR3aa: CASSGKRDRGDYGYTF; d_gene: TRBD1; j_gene: TRBJ1-2; v_gene: TRBV5-1; abundance: -
CDR3nt: TGTGCCATCAGTGTTGGGGGGGGATCGAACACCGGGGAGCTGTTTTTT; CDR3aa: CAISVGGGSNTGELFF; d_gene: TRBD2; j_gene: TRBJ2-2; v_gene: TRBV10-3; abundance: -
CDR3nt: TGTGCCAGCAGCTTCGGCAGGGATTCCTACGAGCAGTACTTC; CDR3aa: CASSFGRDSYEQYF; d_gene: -; j_gene: TRBJ2-7; v_gene: TRBV5-4; abundance: -
CDR3nt: TGTGCCAGCAGCTTCGGACAGGGCGGCTGGGAAAAACTGTTTTTT; CDR3aa: CASSFGQGGWEKLFF; d_gene: TRBD1; j_gene: TRBJ1-4; v_gene: TRBV7-2; abundance: -
CDR3nt: TGTGCCTGGAGTGGGAGGGCAAGCCGGCCTGAAGCTTTCTTT; CDR3aa: CAWSGRASRPEAFF; d_gene: -; j_gene: TRBJ1-1; v_gene: TRBV30; abundance: -
CDR3nt: TGTGCCAGCAGCTTAGGGATCCAATATAGCAATCAGCCCCAGCATTTT; CDR3aa: CASSLGIQYSNQPQHF; d_gene: -; j_gene: TRBJ1-5; v_gene: TRBV7-8; abundance: once